The next 10 T cell receptor beta chains were all read from a single sample in a study of CD4+ T cells in melanoma. TCRdb keeps only in-frame clones here, not all; method: immunoSEQ multiplex PCR. The sample holds about 55,000 clones, more than 60% seen once. What was sequenced was tumor tissue. The receptors here all came from a human donor with melanoma.

This clone showed up just a few times. The chain links TRBV6-5 to TRBJ1-2; 9 positions match TRBD1. Trimming removed 4 bases from V and 8 bases from J; junction bases left unmatched: 11. This CDR3 spans 15 amino acids. Germline CDR1 and CDR2: MNHEY and SVGAGI. The CDR3 DNA is TGTGCCAGCAGTTTTGGTTCGGGACAGGGACACGGCTACACCTTC. It is translated as CASSFGSGQGHGYTF.

This chain links TRBV2 with TRBJ2-7, with 10 bases matching TRBD1. Trimming removed 6 bases from V and 3 bases from J; junction bases left unmatched: 5. From germline, CDR1 is SNHLY and CDR2 FYNNEI. The CDR3 covers 14 residues. CDR3 nucleotide sequence: TGTGCCAGCAGCCCTAGGACAGGGGGCTACGAGCAGTACTTC. Protein: CASSPRTGGYEQYF.

This chain joins TRBV4-1 and TRBJ2-7; 8 nucleotides agree with TRBD1. The CDR3 consists of 15 residues. The V gene's germline CDR1 is MGHRA and CDR2 YSYEKL. V dropped 0 bases and J dropped 2; count of bases not matched to a gene: 3. In DNA, the CDR3 is TGCGCCAGCAGCCAAGAAATACAGGGGGCCTACGAGCAGTACTTC. Its translation is CASSQEIQGAYEQYF.

This clone was seen repeatedly, ten times or more. Other DNA sequences within the sample encode an identical CDR3. The V and J genes are TRBV4-3 and TRBJ1-1; D unclear. CDR1 and CDR2 (germline): LGHNA, YSLEER. V was cut by 1 base and J by 1 base, with 4 bases left in between. The CDR3 is 13 residues long. DNA of the CDR3: TGCGCCAGCAGCCAAGCTGGGAACACTGAAGCTTTCTTT. As protein: CASSQAGNTEAFF.

This clone was seen once. CDR3 loop: CASSFAQGDSPLHF. In DNA, the CDR3 is TGTGCCAGCAGTTTTGCACAGGGTGATTCACCCCTCCACTTT. This rearrangement joins TRBV28 to TRBJ1-6; possible D gene TRBD1, 6 bases. The germline V gene has CDR1 MDHEN and CDR2 SYDVKM. V shed 3 bases and J shed 8 bases, with 11 bases lying between them. CDR3 length: 14 residues.

The table lists this clone with many counts. The CDR3 spells CAWKDYISSPLHF. Written as DNA, the CDR3 is TGTGCCTGGAAAGACTATATTAGTTCACCCCTCCACTTT. The rearrangement joins TRBV30 to TRBJ1-6; D uncertain. The CDR3 is made up of 13 amino acids. Germline values: CDR1 GTSNPN, CDR2 SVGIG (reference sequence). V dropped 4 bases and J dropped 9 bases, with 13 bases sitting between them.

The chain employs TRBV6-5 and TRBJ1-2; D is unresolved. Germline V gives CDR1 MNHEY, CDR2 SVGAGI. The CDR3 is made up of 12 amino acids. Trimming left V 5 bases short and J 4 bases short, with 8 bases between. The CDR3 spells CASSGRPYGYTF. CDR3 DNA: TGTGCCAGCAGTGGACGGCCCTATGGCTACACCTTC.

The table lists this clone with many counts. The V gene is TRBV19, the J gene TRBJ2-1, with a possible D match to TRBD2 (6 bases). Germline-derived CDR1 and CDR2 are LNHDA and SQIVND (reference sequence). The CDR3 length is 13 residues. Trimming shortened V by 4 bases and J by 6 bases, and 10 bases separated the two germline ends. Written as DNA, the CDR3 is TGTGCCAGTAGTACGATGGGGGGCAATGAGCAGTTCTTC. It yields the protein CASSTMGGNEQFF.

The chain carries TRBV5-5 and TRBJ2-6; tentative D call: TRBD2 (5 bases). The V gene's germline CDR1 is SGHKS and CDR2 YYEKEE (reference sequence). The CDR3 contains 17 residues. The V end lost 1 base, the J end lost 2 bases, and 13 bases lay between the germline ends. In DNA form, the CDR3 reads TGTGCCAGCAGCTTGCAGGTAGGGAGTCCTGGGGCCAACGTCCTGACTTTC. This gives the protein CASSLQVGSPGANVLTF.

Judged by abundance, this clone is medium-sized. This chain uses TRBV7-9 with TRBJ1-6, with 9 bases aligning to TRBD1. Germline trimming cut 4 bases from V and 15 bases from J; bases unmatched to any gene: 7. The CDR3 sequence is 13 residues long. Germline lookup yields CDR1 SEHNR and CDR2 FQNEAQ (reference sequence). CDR3 nucleotide sequence: TGTGCCAGCAGCTCGGGACAGGGCAATCTCCTCCACTTT. Its protein product is CASSSGQGNLLHF.